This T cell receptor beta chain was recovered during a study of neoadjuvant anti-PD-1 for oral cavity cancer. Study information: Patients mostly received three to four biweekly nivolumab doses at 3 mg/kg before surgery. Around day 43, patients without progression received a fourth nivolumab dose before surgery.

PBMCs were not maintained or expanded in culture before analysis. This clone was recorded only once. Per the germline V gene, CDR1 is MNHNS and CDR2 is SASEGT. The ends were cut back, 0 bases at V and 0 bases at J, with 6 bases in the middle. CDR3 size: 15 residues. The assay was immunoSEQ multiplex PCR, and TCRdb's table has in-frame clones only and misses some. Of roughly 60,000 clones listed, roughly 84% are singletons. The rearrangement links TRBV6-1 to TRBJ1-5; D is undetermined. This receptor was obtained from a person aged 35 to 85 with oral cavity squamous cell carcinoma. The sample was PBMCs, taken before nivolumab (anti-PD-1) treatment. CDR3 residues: CASSEAHSSNQPQHF. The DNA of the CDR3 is TGTGCCAGCAGTGAAGCACACAGTAGCAATCAGCCCCAGCATTTT.